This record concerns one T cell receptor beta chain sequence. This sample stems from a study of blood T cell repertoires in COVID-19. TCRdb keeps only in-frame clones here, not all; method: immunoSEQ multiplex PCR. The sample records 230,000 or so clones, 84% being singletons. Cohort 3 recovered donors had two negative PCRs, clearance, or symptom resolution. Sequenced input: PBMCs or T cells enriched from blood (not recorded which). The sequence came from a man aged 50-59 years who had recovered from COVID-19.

CDR3 nucleotides: TGTGCCAGCAGCTTAGCGTCGGCGGGACAGAACTACGAGCAGTACTTC. The encoded protein is CASSLASAGQNYEQYF. The gene calls are TRBV7-2 and TRBJ2-7; the D gene is possibly TRBD1 (7 bases). V was trimmed by 0 bases and J by 3 bases, leaving 15 bases between them. Germline V CDR1 and CDR2: SGHTA, FQGNSA. The CDR3 runs to 16 residues.